A single sample gave rise to the 12 T cell receptor beta chains below, sequenced in a study of long-term antiretroviral therapy in people with HIV (dated by TCRdb to between 2021 and 2023). The immunoSEQ hsTCRB v3.0 assay was used at survey level resolution to sequence the TRB variable region. In TCRdb, the immuneACCESS table is reduced to in-frame sequences with V and J assigned. These tables do not hold every clone; where another copy was compared, an unresolved V gene accounts for under half, and the others remain unexplained. Here the sample has around 24,000 clones; more than 65% occur a single time. The leading ten clones occupy approximately 4.9% of the sample. This specimen consisted of unsorted PBMCs, obtained 0.5 years after starting antiretroviral therapy. The source of these receptors is a woman in her 40s with HIV.

This CDR3 is CASSDTGSRDEQYF. The CDR3 coding sequence is TGTGCCAGCAGTGACACAGGGTCCCGGGACGAGCAGTACTTC. This chain connects TRBV6-5 to TRBJ2-7; the D gene is possibly TRBD1 (6 bases). The V and J ends lost 5 bases and 5 bases respectively, with 16 bases between them. The CDR3 sequence is 14 residues long. CDR1 and CDR2 from the germline V gene are MNHEY and SVGAGI.

The V gene is TRBV2, the J gene TRBJ1-1, with 8 bases identical to TRBD1. The CDR3 is 15 residues long. In germline, CDR1 is SNHLY, CDR2 FYNNEI. V shed 4 bases and J 5 bases; nucleotides not matched to a gene: 9. This chain's CDR3 is CASSVQGALKTEAFF. In nucleotides, the CDR3 is TGTGCCAGCAGTGTCCAGGGGGCGCTTAAAACTGAAGCTTTCTTT.

The chain uses TRBV19 and TRBJ2-1; tentative D call: TRBD1 (5 bases). Trimming took 3 bases from V and 4 from J, leaving 10 bases between them. The germline V gene has CDR1 LNHDA and CDR2 SQIVND (reference sequence). CDR3 length: 14 residues. For the CDR3, the DNA is TGTGCCAGTAGTATTTCTGACAGATACAATGAGCAGTTCTTC. It is translated as CASSISDRYNEQFF.

This rearrangement joins TRBV6-5 to TRBJ2-1; 13 bases are a match to TRBD2. The V gene's germline CDR1 is MNHEY and CDR2 SVGAGI. This CDR3 is built from 15 residues. V dropped 5 bases and J dropped 8; count of bases not matched to a gene: 6. In DNA, the CDR3 is TGTGCCAGCAGTGTACTAGCGGGGGGGCTTCATGAGCAGTTCTTC. This gives the protein CASSVLAGGLHEQFF.

V gene TRBV9 combines with J gene TRBJ1-1, with 7 bases identical to TRBD1. Germline CDR1 reads SGDLS; CDR2 reads YYNGEE. The CDR3 has 13 residues. J gave up 4 bases and V 6 bases, and 6 bases lay outside the gene matches. CDR3 protein: CASTPTGSTEAFF. In DNA form, the CDR3 reads TGTGCCAGCACCCCGACAGGGAGCACTGAAGCTTTCTTT.

The chain carries TRBV19 and TRBJ2-3, with D perhaps matching TRBD1 or TRBD2 (6 bases each). The CDR3 totals 15 residues. Trimming pared 7 bases from V and 7 bases from J, leaving 21 bases between. The germline V gene encodes CDR1 LNHDA and CDR2 SQIVND (reference sequence). Here the CDR3 reads CASTPEGTSRNTQYF. The CDR3 DNA follows: TGTGCCAGTACCCCGGAGGGGACATCCAGGAATACGCAGTATTTT.

The rearrangement joins TRBV27 to TRBJ2-5, with TRBD2 identical over 7 bases. Germline V CDR1 and CDR2: MNHEY, SMNVEV (reference sequence). The J segment lost 5 bases and the V segment lost 5 bases, leaving 11 bases of the junction unmatched. The CDR3 totals 15 residues. The CDR3 sequence is CASSPRTGGRETQYF. Here the CDR3 DNA reads TGTGCCAGCAGTCCGCGGACGGGAGGAAGGGAGACCCAGTACTTC.

The CDR3 reads CASSPPLLNTEAFF. CDR3 DNA: TGTGCCAGCAGCCCCCCCCTTTTGAACACTGAAGCTTTCTTT. The genes are TRBV6-5 and TRBJ1-1; D call uncertain. The CDR3 sequence is 14 residues long. With 6 bases removed from V and 0 bases from J, the gap between germline ends came to 11 bases. Germline CDR1 is MNHEY and CDR2 is SVGAGI.

This clone was found a few times. V and J are TRBV7-2 and TRBJ1-1; D ambiguous. The CDR3 length is 16 residues. V lost 2 bases and J 0 bases, leaving 13 bases between the germline ends. Looked up from germline, CDR1 is SGHTA and CDR2 is FQGNSA. This chain's CDR3 is CASSLRPRGLNTEAFF. CDR3 in DNA: TGTGCCAGCAGCTTACGCCCGAGAGGTTTGAACACTGAAGCTTTCTTT.

In this sample, this clone turned up once. CDR3 amino acids: CASSIDPTRSPSNTEAFF. As DNA, the CDR3 is TGTGCCAGTAGTATAGACCCGACCAGGTCCCCCTCGAACACTGAAGCTTTCTTT. The gene calls are TRBV19 and TRBJ1-1; D is undetermined. Germline values: CDR1 LNHDA, CDR2 SQIVND (reference sequence). The germline V and J ends were trimmed by 0 bases and 1 base, with 18 bases remaining between them. The CDR3 totals 18 residues.

The chain links TRBV5-6 to TRBJ1-3; unclear D gene. Trimming removed 0 bases from V and 3 bases from J, with 7 bases in between. This CDR3 spans 14 amino acids. CDR1 is SGHDT, CDR2 YYEEEE, per germline. The CDR3 reads CASSLANVGNTIYF. CDR3 bases: TGTGCCAGCAGCTTGGCCAATGTTGGAAACACCATATATTTT.

The chain's CDR3 is CASRPPLGTRGTDTQYF. CDR3 DNA sequence: TGTGCCAGCAGGCCGCCTCTCGGGACCCGCGGCACAGATACGCAGTATTTT. J is TRBJ2-3 and V is TRBV11-2; D possibly matches TRBD1 or TRBD2 (5 bases each). V was clipped by 6 bases and J by 1 base, with 20 bases between them. The V gene's germline CDR1 is SGHAT and CDR2 FQNNGV. The CDR3 covers 17 residues. The full variable domain, with the rest looked up from reference TRBV11-2 and TRBJ2-3, is EAGVAQSPRYKIIEKRQSVAFWCNPISGHATLYWYQQILGQGPKLLIQFQNNGVVDDSQLPKDRFSAERLKGVDSTLKIQPAKLEDSAVYLCASRPPLGTRGTDTQYFGPGTRLTVL.